This T cell receptor (beta chain) was found in a study of blood T cell repertoires in COVID-19 (dated by TCRdb to the early 2020s). For context, the study as a whole: Samples covering the acute and convalescent phases of COVID-19 were provided by collaborators in the United States, Italy and Spain. The material from the prospective study consisted of cDNA or gDNA derived from T cells, B-cell-depleted T cells, or PBMCs. Subjects who had been exposed to COVID-19, were actively infected with it, or had recovered from it provided the deeply sampled blood TCRbeta repertoires that made up the dataset. A freely available public database, intended as a resource for researchers studying the immune response to SARS-CoV-2, is where the repertoires were released. The samples were drawn from the first 160 participants of the ongoing ImmuneRACE study and from about 1,200 subjects provided by 6 global collaborators. The sample metadata nearly always contained a de-identified subject ID, COVID-19 status, age in years and sex. Where available, HLA class I and class II types were obtained from metadata supplied by the sample provider rather than from assay-based typing.

TCRbeta CDR3 regions were amplified from genomic DNA by means of the immunoSEQ Assay, a bias-controlled multiplex PCR. On the authors' methods: The number of nucleated cells in each sample was estimated from the amplification of reference gene primers within the assay. To quantify the absolute abundance of each unique TCRbeta CDR3 rearrangement, sequence reads were collapsed and filtered. Productive Simpson clonality was computed per sample as the square root of Simpson's diversity index over productive rearrangements. Held by TCRdb, this immuneACCESS table contains in-frame sequences only and omits some clones. Under half of the omission traces to an unresolved V gene where checked; the cause of the rest is unknown. V, J and clone size reflect that table, while D and trimming were determined from the DNA. For this sample the table gives about 160,000 clones, of which roughly 80% were detected only once. Around 7% of the sample is taken by the ten largest.

The germline V gene provides CDR1 SNHLY and CDR2 FYNNEI. The V end loses 7 bases and the J end loses 2 bases, and a stretch of 11 bases separates them. Measured from the cysteine to the phenylalanine, the CDR3 is 13 residues long. Solely the CDR3 DNA is kept, with 39 bases framed from the first base. Points the paper makes about the study in general: Clinical and demographic metadata were provided uncurated, with the amount varying by source and participant.

With regard to this clone: Its antigen specificity is not known. Base qualities were left out, and no much larger clone turns up one base away.

One collaborating source in Seattle enrolled patients while the patients were actively infected and followed the patients over time throughout the course of disease. Whole blood was collected in K2EDTA tubes by collaborating institutions according to the institutions' own protocols. Collaborator samples were shipped for TCRbeta analysis as frozen whole blood, isolated PBMCs, or DNA extracted from either sample type. The source is a middle-aged woman with COVID-19, enrolled during active disease. This receptor chain uses TRBV2 and TRBJ2-5, with TRBD2 as a weak D call on 5 bases. Sequencing used peripheral blood. Here is the DNA: TGTGCCAGCAAGAGGGCAGGTCAAGAGACCCAGTACTTC. This sequence encodes CASKRAGQETQYF.